The source of this TCR beta chain is a study of tumor and adjacent non-tumor tissue in lung cancer (dated by TCRdb to the late 2010s). In the study overall: Of the cohort, 12 patients had adenocarcinoma, 2 had squamous cell carcinoma and 1 had small cell lung cancer. Ages among the roughly 15 patients ranged from about 31 to 80 years, there were some 10 men and 5 women, and disease was at TNM stage I to III. Sequencing generated a total of approximately 130,000,000 productive TCRbeta reads, averaging roughly 4.2 million reads per sample. Using bulk TCRbeta repertoires from some 14 lung cancer patients, the study set lung tumor tissue side by side with matched distant non-tumor lung tissue. A few dozen paired specimens, one tumor and one normal lung sample per patient, were profiled by TCRbeta CDR3 sequencing. Overall study outcomes, separate from this receptor: Significantly higher TCR diversity (inverse Simpson) was observed in tumor tissue than in normal lung tissue (roughly 470 vs 170, P = 0.0075, Mann-Whitney U test). Because peripheral blood was not sequenced, blood TCRbeta repertoires in the lung cancer patients of the study were not examined. The cohort had only about 16 patients, and the authors noted that larger samples and more detailed clinical data are needed. The sequencing platform is not named in the methods, and unique molecular identifiers are not mentioned. The top 100 clones accounted for a significantly larger cumulative portion of the repertoire in normal lung than in tumor tissue. Significantly higher TCR diversity was found in younger patients, and higher tumor TCR diversity was associated with shorter overall and disease-free survival.

A word on this clonotype: The target of this receptor is not known. No base quality information exists; no much larger clone differs at one position.

The CDR3 runs 15 residues from the cysteine to the phenylalanine. Only the CDR3 region is kept as DNA, spanning 45 bases read in frame from base 1. According to the germline V gene, CDR1 reads SGHAT and CDR2 reads FQNNGV. The method was multiplex PCR. The reads were generated on an Illumina HiSeq 2500. TCRbeta libraries were constructed through three rounds of nested PCR with primers (Table S4) according to protocols adapted from ARM-PCR. Before sequencing, PCR products of 200-500 bp were cut from the gel and purified using the QIAquick gel extraction kit. Regarding the original processing steps: Reads were cleaned with Trimmomatic, merged with FLASH into complete CDR3 sequences, and assigned to V(D)J germline segments with MiTCR. VDJtools was used to compute clonal diversity as the inverse Simpson's index. Productive reads were defined as in-frame sequences without a premature stop codon. TCRdb cleaned the public reads at Q25 with fastp, built clones with MiXCR and kept in-frame beta chains. One record per CDR3 amino acid sequence lists the most common genes and DNA. In this record, the V and J calls reflect TCRdb's handling and not the investigators' own analysis. A total of 77,000 or so distinct CDR3 sequences appear in this sample, over 65% of them only once. The ten most abundant clones make up approximately 40% of the sample.

RNA was isolated from bulk unsorted tissue, and RNA quality was assessed with a NanoDrop ND-1000 and an Agilent 2100. For the normal lung samples, distant non-tumor tissue was collected more than 3 cm away from the tumor edge. All donors had newly diagnosed lung cancer, had not received prior chemotherapy, and were admitted for thoracic surgery in China between August and November 2014. The study excluded patients who had received radiotherapy or chemotherapy before or who had another cancer at the same time. Pieces of surgical tissue measuring roughly 1-2.2 cm3 were kept in RNAlater solution and held at -80 degrees C until needed.

The TCR sequence derives from a man between 65 and 85 years old with non-small cell lung cancer. The rearranged segments are TRBV11-2 and TRBJ2-7; 8 bases in the junction line up with TRBD1. The material sequenced was distant non-tumor lung tissue. The CDR3 sequence is CAISLHQGAPYEQYF. The DNA sequence is as follows: TGTGCAATCAGCTTACATCAGGGGGCCCCCTACGAGCAGTACTTC.